The present TCR beta chain was sequenced within a study of blood T cell repertoires in COVID-19. Whole-study context: Sites in the United States, Italy and Spain provided acute and convalescent COVID-19 samples. Sample material is recorded as cDNA or gDNA derived from T cells, B-cell-depleted T cells, or PBMCs.

Cohorts were determined from participant-reported clinical history. The ends lost 0 bases at V and 4 bases at J; junction bases unmatched: 2. This CDR3 is built from 15 residues. Germline CDR1 is LNHNV and CDR2 is YYDKDF (reference sequence). Per the study methods: Reference gene primer amplification in the assay estimated nucleated cell counts. TCRdb's copy holds only in-frame clones and misses some; the assay was immunoSEQ multiplex PCR. For V, J and clone size, that table is used; D and trimming come from the DNA. The sample yields roughly 260,000 clones, roughly 87% seen once. The sample comprised PBMCs or T cells enriched from blood (not recorded which). The TCR originated in a woman in her twenties or thirties with acute COVID-19. The chain employs TRBV15 and TRBJ2-3, with 9 bases matching TRBD2. The CDR3: CATSRELAGADTQYF. The CDR3 DNA reads as TGTGCCACCAGCAGAGAACTAGCGGGCGCAGATACGCAGTATTTT.